The 22 T cell receptor beta chains in this list originate from one sample, sequenced in a study of control samples from healthy donors and cancer patients. Here immunoSEQ multiplex PCR was the method, and the copy in TCRdb shows in-frame clones only, minus some. The sample has tens of thousands of clones; 85% to 90% are singletons. Sequencing was carried out using PBMCs. Receptors originate from a man in his sixties with colorectal cancer.

The CDR3 spells CSAQRDGAFF. The CDR3 bases are TGCAGTGCTCAGAGGGACGGCGCTTTCTTT. The rearrangement joins TRBV20-1 to TRBJ1-1; possibly TRBD1 for D (5 bases). This CDR3 spans 10 amino acids. Trimming took off 5 bases at V and 11 bases at J, with 12 bases between the two ends. Germline CDR1 DFQATT, CDR2 SNEGSKA (reference sequence).

This chain connects TRBV7-3 to TRBJ1-1; a possible D gene is TRBD1 (6 bases). This CDR3 is 14 amino acids long. Germline V gene sequence: CDR1 SGHTA, CDR2 FQGTGA. Trimming took 5 bases from V and 1 from J, leaving 11 bases between them. CDR3 loop: CASSRGGRNTEAFF. The CDR3 region has the DNA TGTGCCAGCAGCCGCGGGGGGCGGAACACTGAAGCTTTCTTT.

V usage is TRBV7-6 and J usage is TRBJ1-3, with 7 bases identical to TRBD1. CDR3 size: 15 residues. The V segment lost 3 bases and the J segment 2 bases; nucleotides outside the gene matches: 4. The germline gives CDR1 SGHVS, CDR2 FNYEAQ. The CDR3 bases are TGTGCCAGCAGCTTCGATCAGGGGGCTGGAAACACCATATATTTT. It codes for CASSFDQGAGNTIYF.

The V call is TRBV5-4, the J call TRBJ2-7; the D is unclear. The CDR3 totals 13 residues. V dropped 3 bases and J dropped 4 bases, with 11 bases sitting between them. Per germline, CDR1 SGHNT and CDR2 YYREEE (reference sequence). CDR3 in DNA: TGTGCCAGCAGCTACCGTGGTACTTACGAGCAGTACTTC. Its translation is CASSYRGTYEQYF. Variable domain in full (rest from reference TRBV5-4 and TRBJ2-7): ETGVTQSPTHLIKTRGQQVTLRCSSQSGHNTVSWYQQALGQGPQFIFQYYREEENGRGNFPPRFSGLQFPNYSSELNVNALELDDSALYLCASSYRGTYEQYFGPGTRLTVT.

In its sample, this clone was seen a few times. This rearrangement joins TRBV4-1 to TRBJ1-2, with TRBD1 as a possible D gene (5 bases). Trimming cost V 0 bases and J 6 bases, with 11 bases left between them. From germline, CDR1 is MGHRA and CDR2 YSYEKL. The CDR3 consists of 14 residues. The CDR3 here is CASSQDARANGYTF. Here the CDR3 DNA reads TGCGCCAGCAGCCAAGACGCCAGGGCCAATGGCTACACCTTC.

The chain uses TRBV6-5 and TRBJ2-2; weak D call: TRBD1 (6 bases). With 5 bases removed from V and 1 base from J, the gap between germline ends came to 11 bases. The CDR3 length is 15 residues. Germline CDR1 reads MNHEY; CDR2 reads SVGAGI. The CDR3 region is CASSTGTLNTGELFF. The CDR3 DNA sequence: TGTGCCAGCAGTACAGGGACATTGAACACCGGGGAGCTGTTTTTT.

The rearrangement uses TRBV11-2 and TRBJ1-5, with 7 bases that match TRBD1. Germline V gene lookup returns CDR1 SGHAT and CDR2 FQNNGV. CDR3 size: 14 residues. The V and J ends lost 5 bases and 3 bases, in that order; junction bases with no gene match: 4. CDR3: CASSPGQPNQPQHF. The DNA of the CDR3 is TGTGCCAGCAGCCCGGGACAGCCCAATCAGCCCCAGCATTTT.

A single count supports this clone. The chain carries TRBV12-5 and TRBJ1-5; 8 bases are a match to TRBD1. J lost 2 bases, V lost 5 bases, and 2 bases had no gene match. Germline lookup yields CDR1 LGHNT and CDR2 FRNRAP. This CDR3 has 14 residues. The DNA for the CDR3 is TGTGCTAGTGGTCGGGGACAGGGCAATCAGCCCCAGCATTTT. Translating it yields CASGRGQGNQPQHF.

The chain employs TRBV6-5 and TRBJ2-7; TRBD2 aligns across 9 bases. With 2 bases clipped from V and 4 bases from J, the junction kept 3 bases outside the gene matches. The CDR3 runs 14 residues. The germline CDR1 and CDR2 sequences are MNHEY and SVGAGI. Here the CDR3 DNA reads TGTGCCAGCAGTTACGCGCGGGGGGGATACGAGCAGTACTTC. This translates into CASSYARGGYEQYF.

The chain employs TRBV7-9 and TRBJ1-2; D is undetermined. The CDR3 runs 16 residues. The germline gives CDR1 SEHNR, CDR2 FQNEAQ (reference sequence). V lost 5 bases and J lost 6, with 22 bases in between. The CDR3 coding sequence is TGTGCCAGCAGCCTCCCTATCCGGACCGTTTACGATGGCTACACCTTC. Translation gives CASSLPIRTVYDGYTF.

The V gene is TRBV21-1, the J gene TRBJ2-7. TRBV21-1 is classified as a pseudogene. The CDR3 is made up of 13 amino acids. CDR3 DNA sequence: TGTGCCAGCAGCAACCGGGCCTCCTACGAGCAGTACTTC. Translated: CASSNRASYEQYF.

The chain carries TRBV6-2 or TRBV6-3 and TRBJ2-7; a weak D match, TRBD1 (6 bases). Looked up from germline, CDR1 is MNHEY and CDR2 is SVGEGT. The CDR3 length is 14 residues. Deletions cut 1 base from V and 3 bases from J, with 10 bases between. CDR3 sequence reads: CASSYWDTDYEQYF. The CDR3, as DNA: TGTGCCAGCAGTTACTGGGACACCGACTACGAGCAGTACTTC.

This clone was observed a single time. The chain couples TRBV6-5 to TRBJ1-4; 11 bases align to TRBD1. The CDR3 runs 15 residues. Trimming removed 5 bases from V and 8 bases from J; junction bases left unmatched: 7. CDR1 and CDR2 from the germline V gene are MNHEY and SVGAGI. CDR3 region: CASSLGQGASEKLFF. In DNA, the CDR3 is TGTGCCAGCAGTCTTGGACAGGGGGCATCGGAAAAACTGTTTTTT.

The chain couples TRBV5-6 to TRBJ2-3; D unclear. The CDR3 extends over 12 amino acids. The germline V gene has CDR1 SGHDT and CDR2 YYEEEE. V was clipped by 0 bases and J by 10 bases, with 9 bases between them. CDR3 bases: TGTGCCAGCAGCTTGGCCACCCTTGCGCAGTATTTT. Translation: CASSLATLAQYF.

This clone occurred once. This chain connects TRBV18 to TRBJ1-1, with D unresolved. The germline V and J ends were trimmed by 0 bases and 5 bases, with 7 bases remaining between them. This CDR3 contains 13 residues. Per germline, CDR1 KGHSH and CDR2 LQKENI. For the CDR3, the DNA is TGTGCCAGCTCACCACCGAGGAGGACTGAAGCTTTCTTT. Its protein is CASSPPRRTEAFF.

The chain is built from TRBV6-6 and TRBJ2-2; D might be TRBD1 (6 bases). Trimming left V 6 bases short and J 1 base short, with 12 bases between. The CDR3 length is 15 residues. Germline V gives CDR1 MNHNY, CDR2 SVGAGI (reference sequence). This chain's CDR3 is CASRTSGQNTGELFF. The CDR3 coding sequence is TGTGCCAGCAGGACATCGGGACAGAACACCGGGGAGCTGTTTTTT.

This chain joins TRBV6-5 and TRBJ2-3, with 7 bases lining up with TRBD2. Unmatched junction bases numbered 8, after V lost 4 bases and J lost 4 bases. The V gene's germline CDR1 is MNHEY and CDR2 SVGAGI. The CDR3 is 15 amino acids. CDR3 bases: TGTGCCAGCAGTTCTCCCGGGGGGTGGGCAGATACGCAGTATTTT. Its translation is CASSSPGGWADTQYF.

The chain is built from TRBV5-4 and TRBJ2-7; 10 bases are a match to TRBD1. The junction had 6 bases not matched to a gene; V was cut back by 3 bases and J by 3 bases. Germline V CDR1 and CDR2: SGHNT, YYREEE (reference sequence). This CDR3 region has 15 residues. The CDR3 loop is CASSYGQGGLYEQYF. The CDR3 nucleotides read TGTGCCAGCAGCTATGGACAGGGGGGTCTCTACGAGCAGTACTTC.

The CDR3 DNA reads as TGTGCCAGCAGCGAGGGGGGCACGGGTTCACCCCTCCACTTT. This codes for CASSEGGTGSPLHF. V gene TRBV5-4 combines with J gene TRBJ1-6, with D perhaps matching TRBD1 (6 bases). V lost 4 bases and J lost 9, with 14 bases in between. The CDR3 runs 14 residues. Looked up from germline, CDR1 is SGHNT and CDR2 is YYREEE (reference sequence).

This clone was seen just once. The V gene is TRBV19, the J gene TRBJ1-5, with TRBD1 identical over 11 bases. J was trimmed by 6 bases and V by 7 bases; bases with no gene match: 8. The CDR3 is 15 amino acids. Germline CDR1 and CDR2: LNHDA and SQIVND (reference sequence). CDR3 amino acids: CASTPDRGLVQPQHF. The CDR3 bases are TGTGCCAGTACCCCGGACAGGGGGCTTGTTCAGCCCCAGCATTTT.

The genes are TRBV5-1 and TRBJ2-7, with 12 bases identical to TRBD1. The CDR3 runs to 15 residues. Losses at the gene ends were 4 bases for V and 4 bases for J; bases not matched to a gene: 6. CDR1 SGHRS and CDR2 YFSETQ come from the germline V gene. The CDR3 coding sequence is TGCGCCAGCAGCCCTGGGACAGGGGGCTTTTACGAGCAGTACTTC. Residues: CASSPGTGGFYEQYF.

This clone was observed once. The rearrangement uses TRBV15 and TRBJ2-5; D is uncertain. V was clipped by 3 bases and J by 3 bases, with 5 bases between them. This CDR3 comprises 12 residues. CDR1 LNHNV and CDR2 YYDKDF come from the germline V gene (reference sequence). CDR3: CATSRGKETQYF. The CDR3 region has the DNA TGTGCCACCAGCAGGGGGAAAGAGACCCAGTACTTC.